A selection of T cell receptor beta chains follows, all from one sample in a study of blood T cell repertoires in COVID-19. The table came from immunoSEQ multiplex PCR; TCRdb's copy has only in-frame clones and leaves some out. The sample has some 150,000 clones, roughly nine tenths seen once. The sample consisted of peripheral blood. These receptors all stem from a man aged 50-59 years with acute or convalescent COVID-19. Each CDR3 is given without its conserved first and last residue. Fields, in order: clone size, V gene, J gene, CDR3 protein. Clone size is not always given. Where it is, it says once, few, many or a class for expanded clones.

>NA|TRBV27|TRBJ2-7
ASSPGPTYEQY
>NA|TRBV19|TRBJ2-3
ASSTDRGDTQY
>once|TRBV9|TRBJ1-1
ASSVVPGNTEAF
>NA|TRBV28|TRBJ1-1
ASKFMNTEAF
>NA|TRBV19|TRBJ1-5
ASSPPLPQPQH
>NA|TRBV6-2/TRBV6-3|TRBJ1-6
ASSYSGTGISRNSPLH
>NA|TRBV5-1|TRBJ2-7
ASSLGQTSYEQY
>NA|TRBV6-5|TRBJ1-4
ASASGEKLF
>few|TRBV3-1/TRBV3-2|TRBJ1-6
ASSSTDASSPLH
>once|TRBV3-1/TRBV3-2|TRBJ2-7
ASSPDRTLYEQY
>NA|TRBV14|TRBJ1-6
ASSQDVLPLH
>NA|TRBV5-1|TRBJ2-6
ASSFAENSGANVLT
>NA|TRBV19|TRBJ2-2
ASTRTGSNTGELF
>few|TRBV4-3|TRBJ1-6
ASSPTERNSPLH
>NA|TRBV7-3|TRBJ2-3
ASSTGLAPSTDTQY
>few|TRBV19|TRBJ2-2
ASSLPGTSGTGELF
>NA|TRBV2|TRBJ1-1
ASSENPAGGQLMNTEAF
>NA|TRBV7-2|TRBJ2-5
ASSHNAAGEETQY
>NA|TRBV29-1|TRBJ2-1
SVAGTEPYNEQF
>NA|TRBV27|TRBJ2-7
ASSFLNEQY
>NA|TRBV9|TRBJ2-2
ASSVAVAGVVGELF
>NA|TRBV28|TRBJ1-6
ASSLTSSYNSPLH
>NA|TRBV7-9|TRBJ1-6
ASSQIGAGVTYNSPLH
>NA|TRBV10-3|TRBJ1-3
AISANPPGQRRGNTIY
>once|TRBV10-1|TRBJ1-6
ASTETGQDALH
>NA|TRBV28|TRBJ1-2
ASSFRDRVGYGYT
>NA|TRBV2|TRBJ1-4
ASRLGTGNEKLF
>NA|TRBV18|TRBJ2-3
ASSLNPGLAGSAGTDTQY
>NA|TRBV5-3|TRBJ1-1
ARRLGGLEAF
>NA|TRBV6-5|TRBJ1-1
ASSFQGALTEAF
>NA|TRBV19|TRBJ2-3
ASSISGSTDTQY
>NA|TRBV18|TRBJ2-5
ASSPPGGYQETQY
>NA|TRBV7-3|TRBJ2-3
ASSLSGVDTQY
>NA|TRBV5-1|TRBJ2-1
ASSPGGGSSYNEQF
>NA|TRBV2|TRBJ1-5
ASSDGSNQPQH
>NA|TRBV5-1|TRBJ2-1
ASSLGGTSYNEQF
>NA|TRBV24-1|TRBJ2-2
ATSDPGAGAPTGELF
>NA|TRBV23-1|TRBJ1-5
ASSRTGYSNQPQH
>NA|TRBV7-9|TRBJ2-7
ASSLLGGKIYEQY
>NA|TRBV12-3/TRBV12-4|TRBJ1-5
ASTAEGNQPQH
>NA|TRBV9|TRBJ2-1
ASSTRLAESSYNEQF
>once|TRBV7-9|TRBJ1-6
ASSLGQVNSPLH
>NA|TRBV28|TRBJ2-7
ASSFGLADYYEQY
>NA|TRBV6-6|TRBJ2-5
ASLKGDSKETQY
>NA|TRBV5-5|TRBJ2-7
ASDDREPYEQY